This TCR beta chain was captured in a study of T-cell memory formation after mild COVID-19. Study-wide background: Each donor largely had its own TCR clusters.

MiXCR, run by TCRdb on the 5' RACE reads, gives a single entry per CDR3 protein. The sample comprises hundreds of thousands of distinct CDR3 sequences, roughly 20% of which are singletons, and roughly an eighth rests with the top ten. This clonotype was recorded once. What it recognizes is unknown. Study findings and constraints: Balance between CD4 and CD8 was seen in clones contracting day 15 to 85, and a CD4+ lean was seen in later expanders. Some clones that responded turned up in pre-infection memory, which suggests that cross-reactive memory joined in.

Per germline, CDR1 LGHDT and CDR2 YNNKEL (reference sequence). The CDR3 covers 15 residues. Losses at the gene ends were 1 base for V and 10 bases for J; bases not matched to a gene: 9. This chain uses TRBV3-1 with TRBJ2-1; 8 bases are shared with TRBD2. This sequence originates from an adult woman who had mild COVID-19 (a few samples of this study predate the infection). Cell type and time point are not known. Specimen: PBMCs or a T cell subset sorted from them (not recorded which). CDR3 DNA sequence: TGTGCCAGCAGCCAAGCGGGGGGGCAATTCTCGGAGCAGTTCTTC. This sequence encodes CASSQAGGQFSEQFF.